One sample yielded the 29 T cell receptor beta chains listed below, sequenced in a study of T cell repertoires in cytomegalovirus infection. TCRdb called the reads again in MiXCR, with one record for every CDR3 protein. The sample carries over 150,000 distinct CDR3 sequences, approximately 14% recorded once. Sequencing was carried out using PBMCs. The receptors stem from a human donor in good health (CMV status not recorded). Some clones in this sample may be carry-over from other donors' samples.

V gene TRBV18 combines with J gene TRBJ2-1; TRBD2 matches at 9 bases. The length of the CDR3 is 19 residues. The J segment lost 1 base and the V segment lost 4 bases, leaving 14 bases of the junction unmatched. Germline V CDR1 and CDR2: KGHSH, LQKENI. CDR3 in amino acids: CASSRTTSGSSRSYNEQFF. CDR3 DNA sequence: TGTGCCAGCTCACGCACTACTAGCGGGTCGAGTAGGTCCTACAATGAGCAGTTCTTC.

This rearrangement joins TRBV29-1 to TRBJ2-5; 9 positions agree with TRBD1. The CDR3 sequence is 16 residues long. Per the germline V gene, CDR1 is SQVTM and CDR2 is ANQGSEA. The junction had 11 bases not matched to a gene; V was cut back by 1 base and J by 5 bases. The CDR3 loop reads CSVEAPDRGGSETQYF. The CDR3 nucleotides read TGCAGCGTTGAAGCCCCAGACAGGGGGGGGTCGGAGACCCAGTACTTC.

The V gene is TRBV14, the J gene TRBJ2-7; 7 positions agree with TRBD1. After removal of 1 base from V and 3 bases from J, the junction contained 3 bases not matched to a gene. This CDR3 is built from 14 residues. In germline, CDR1 is SGHDN, CDR2 FVKESK. The CDR3 reads CASSQGQGDYEQYF. CDR3 sequence (DNA): TGTGCCAGCAGCCAAGGACAGGGAGACTACGAGCAGTACTTC.

This clonotype was detected ten times or more. This chain joins TRBV28 and TRBJ2-4, with 8 nucleotides matching TRBD1. J lost 7 bases, V lost 6 bases, and 8 bases had no gene match. Germline CDR1 and CDR2: MDHEN and SYDVKM. The CDR3 has 14 residues. In nucleotides, the CDR3 is TGTGCCAGCAGCCTGACAGGGGAAGGCAACATTCAGTACTTC. It codes for CASSLTGEGNIQYF. The entire variable domain, with the rest obtained from reference TRBV28 and TRBJ2-4, is as follows: DVKVTQSSRYLVKRTGEKVFLECVQDMDHENMFWYRQDPGLGLRLIYFSYDVKMKEKGDIPEGYSVSREKKERFSLILESASTNQTSMYLCASSLTGEGNIQYFGAGTRLSVL.

This clonotype showed up just a few times. The gene calls are TRBV19 and TRBJ2-2, with D maybe TRBD2 (5 bases). The germline V and J ends were trimmed by 3 bases and 3 bases, with 8 bases remaining between them. The CDR3 length is 14 residues. Per germline, CDR1 LNHDA and CDR2 SQIVND (reference sequence). CDR3 region: CASSIGGYTGELFF. Here the CDR3 DNA reads TGTGCCAGTAGTATCGGAGGATACACCGGGGAGCTGTTTTTT.

Note on this clonotype: A much bigger clone sits one base away, suggesting this may be a read error. CDR3 DNA sequence: TGTGCCAGCTCTAACGGGCAGGGGGCAAATTCACCCCTCCACTTT. It yields the protein CASSNGQGANSPLHF. The gene calls are TRBV12-3 or TRBV12-4 and TRBJ1-6, with 8 positions matching TRBD1. Germline trimming cut 8 bases from V and 7 bases from J; bases unmatched to any gene: 10. There are 15 residues in the CDR3.

This clonotype was recorded at least ten times. The V gene is TRBV7-9, the J gene TRBJ1-2; no firm D call. The CDR3 has 15 amino acids. V lost 5 bases, J lost 5 bases, and 18 bases lay in between. From germline, CDR1 is SEHNR and CDR2 FQNEAQ (reference sequence). CDR3 sequence reads: CASSLGPPDGYGYTF. The CDR3 DNA follows: TGTGCCAGCAGCCTAGGACCGCCTGATGGTTATGGCTACACCTTC.

The chain is built from TRBV24-1 and TRBJ2-5; the D call may be TRBD1 or TRBD2 (6 bases each). The CDR3 loop spans 15 amino acids. V gave up 3 bases and J gave up 5 bases, with 15 bases separating them. Germline values: CDR1 KGHDR, CDR2 SFDVKD. The CDR3 protein is CATSDGGTGQETQYF. Written as DNA, the CDR3 is TGTGCCACCAGTGATGGCGGGACCGGACAGGAGACCCAGTACTTC.

This clonotype came up many times. This chain uses TRBV19 with TRBJ1-5, with unresolved D. The ends were cut back, 5 bases at V and 5 bases at J, with 7 bases in the middle. The V gene's germline CDR1 is LNHDA and CDR2 SQIVND (reference sequence). The CDR3 sequence is 12 residues long. The chain's CDR3 is CASSPRDQPQHF. The CDR3 DNA is TGTGCCAGTAGTCCGAGGGATCAGCCCCAGCATTTT.

This clonotype came up many times. The rearrangement links TRBV28 to TRBJ2-3, with D perhaps TRBD2 (6 bases). Germline loops: CDR1 MDHEN, CDR2 SYDVKM. V was shortened by 8 bases and J by 3 bases, with 21 bases between the two germline ends. There are 16 residues in the CDR3. This CDR3 is CASYFGSTTTTDTQYF. CDR3 in DNA: TGTGCCAGCTATTTCGGGAGCACCACGACGACAGATACGCAGTATTTT.

This clonotype was counted ten times or more. In DNA form, the CDR3 reads TGTGCCAGCAGCCGTGTTACAGGGAACTATGGCTACACCTTC. It is translated as CASSRVTGNYGYTF. This chain links TRBV7-2 with TRBJ1-2; D possibly corresponds to TRBD1 (6 bases). Germline V lookup: CDR1 SGHTA, CDR2 FQGNSA. CDR3 length equals 14 residues. V was trimmed by 5 bases and J by 2 bases, leaving 12 bases between them.

This clonotype was counted ten times or more. This chain connects TRBV11-2 to TRBJ2-5; no reliable D call. The germline gives CDR1 SGHAT, CDR2 FQNNGV. The CDR3 has 15 amino acids. The ends were cut back, 5 bases at V and 5 bases at J, with 18 bases in the middle. This chain's CDR3 is CASSAIKPTVETQYF. The CDR3 bases are TGTGCCAGCAGCGCTATTAAACCGACGGTCGAGACCCAGTACTTC.

This clonotype was counted at least ten times. The chain links TRBV28 to TRBJ1-5; 7 nucleotides agree with TRBD1. Germline CDR1 and CDR2: MDHEN and SYDVKM. The CDR3 is 16 residues long. With 5 bases clipped from V and 1 base from J, the junction kept 8 bases outside the gene matches. CDR3 sequence reads: CASSPEQGLSNQPQHF. The DNA for the CDR3 is TGTGCCAGCAGTCCAGAACAGGGGTTGAGCAATCAGCCCCAGCATTTT.

This clonotype was counted at least ten times. V is TRBV10-3 and J is TRBJ2-1; 11 bases are a match to TRBD2. V gave up 1 base and J gave up 7 bases; unmatched junction bases: 6. Germline CDR1 and CDR2: ENHRY and SYGVKD. The CDR3 spans 16 residues. This chain's CDR3 is CAISELAGGPNNEQFF. For the CDR3, the DNA is TGTGCCATCAGTGAGTTAGCGGGAGGGCCGAATAATGAGCAGTTCTTC.

The chain links TRBV29-1 to TRBJ2-7, with D possibly being TRBD2 (7 bases). V lost 3 bases and J 7 bases, leaving 16 bases between the germline ends. The CDR3 spans 13 residues. Germline V gene lookup returns CDR1 SQVTM and CDR2 ANQGSEA. The CDR3 here is CSVELGGAREQYF. DNA for the CDR3: TGCAGCGTTGAGCTGGGGGGGGCCAGGGAGCAGTACTTC.

This clonotype was counted ten times or more. The V and J genes are TRBV14 and TRBJ1-2; TRBD1 is a possible D gene (5 bases). V gave up 2 bases and J gave up 2 bases, with 9 bases separating them. CDR3 length: 14 residues. Germline V gives CDR1 SGHDN, CDR2 FVKESK. This CDR3 is CASSQLGQNYGYTF. The CDR3 bases are TGTGCCAGCAGCCAACTAGGACAAAACTATGGCTACACCTTC.

This clonotype has only a few counts. The genes are TRBV6-4 and TRBJ2-3, with D hard to call. This CDR3 comprises 13 residues. Trimming removed 7 bases at V and 1 base at J, with 9 bases between. Per germline, CDR1 MRHNA and CDR2 SNTAGT. CDR3 coding DNA: TGTGCCAGCATTCTCACCCGCACAGATACGCAGTATTTT. This codes for CASILTRTDTQYF.

Regarding this clonotype: This may arise from a read error, as a much more abundant clone is one base away. The gene calls are TRBV19 and TRBJ2-3; D ambiguous. The CDR3 contains 11 residues. Germline CDR1 and CDR2: LNHDA and SQIVND (reference sequence). Trimming cost V 4 bases and J 8 bases, with 7 bases left between them. The CDR3 reads CASSNRSTQYF. The CDR3 DNA sequence: TGTGCCAGTAGTAATAGGAGTACGCAGTATTTT.

Many counts were recorded for this clonotype. This sequence joins TRBV7-2 and TRBJ1-1; weak D call: TRBD1 (5 bases). V gave up 5 bases and J gave up 4 bases, with 20 bases separating them. Looked up from germline, CDR1 is SGHTA and CDR2 is FQGNSA. CDR3 length equals 16 residues. This CDR3 is CASSIGQLVGSTEAFF. The CDR3 DNA is TGTGCCAGCAGCATCGGACAATTGGTAGGGAGCACTGAAGCTTTCTTT.

The V and J genes are TRBV9 and TRBJ1-1; D is uncertain. The germline CDR1 and CDR2 sequences are SGDLS and YYNGEE. The CDR3 is 13 residues long. V dropped 0 bases and J dropped 4 bases, with 7 bases sitting between them. CDR3: CASSVAGSTEAFF. DNA of the CDR3: TGTGCCAGCAGCGTAGCTGGGAGCACTGAAGCTTTCTTT.

This chain joins TRBV5-6 and TRBJ2-2; 7 nucleotides match TRBD2. The germline gives CDR1 SGHDT, CDR2 YYEEEE. V shed 3 bases, J shed 2 bases, and the junction held 4 bases outside the gene matches. This CDR3 is 15 amino acids long. Written as DNA, the CDR3 is TGTGCCAGCAGCTCAGCGGGGATTAACACCGGGGAGCTGTTTTTT. It translates to CASSSAGINTGELFF.

The V gene is TRBV6-1, the J gene TRBJ1-5; D is uncertain. The closer fit of TRBJ2-3 to the DNA end suggests the J call may be wrong. This CDR3 has 14 residues. Germline assignment: CDR1 MNHNS and CDR2 SASEGT. The CDR3 DNA is TGTGCCGCTTCCTGGGATAGACGCAATCAGCCCCAGTATTTT. Translating gives CAASWDRRNQPQYF.

This clonotype was found a few times. The gene calls are TRBV20-1 and TRBJ1-2; TRBD1 matches at 10 bases. Germline values: CDR1 DFQATT, CDR2 SNEGSKA (reference sequence). The CDR3 sequence is 14 residues long. The CDR3: CSNLGTGDNYGYTF. As DNA, the CDR3 is TGCAGCAACCTTGGGACAGGGGATAACTATGGCTACACCTTC.

This clonotype was seen many times. V is TRBV10-3 and J is TRBJ1-5, with 7 bases identical to TRBD1. The CDR3 is 13 residues long. V lost 4 bases and J lost 5; bases outside the gene matches: 2. Looked up from germline, CDR1 is ENHRY and CDR2 is SYGVKD. Written as DNA, the CDR3 is TGTGCCATCAGTGGACAGGGCGATCAGCCCCAGCATTTT. As protein: CAISGQGDQPQHF.

The chain carries TRBV6-2 or TRBV6-3 and TRBJ2-1; the match to TRBD1 covers 7 bases. Germline CDR1 MNHEY, CDR2 SVGEGT. The CDR3 extends over 13 amino acids. V trimming: 4 bases; J trimming: 11 bases; junction bases outside the gene matches: 8. CDR3 amino acids: CASSLGPGGKQFF. In DNA, the CDR3 is TGTGCCAGCAGTTTGGGACCAGGGGGAAAGCAGTTCTTC.

This clonotype was detected only a few times. The genes are TRBV18 and TRBJ1-4, with D possibly TRBD1 on 5 matching bases. The germline CDR1 and CDR2 sequences are KGHSH and LQKENI. V dropped 1 base and J dropped 2 bases, with 14 bases sitting between them. The CDR3 is 17 residues long. CDR3 residues: CASSPQRGRYTNEKLFF. CDR3 DNA sequence: TGTGCCAGCTCACCACAACGGGGCCGTTATACTAATGAAAAACTGTTTTTT.

The V and J genes are TRBV2 and TRBJ2-3; D gene unclear. Trimming cost V 3 bases and J 6 bases, with 10 bases left between them. Looked up from germline, CDR1 is SNHLY and CDR2 is FYNNEI. The CDR3 is 13 amino acids. In DNA form, the CDR3 reads TGTGCCAGCAGTGATGCTAGAAGTGATACGCAGTATTTT. The encoded protein is CASSDARSDTQYF.

This chain uses TRBV5-1 with TRBJ2-7; possibly TRBD1 for D (6 bases). Germline V gives CDR1 SGHRS, CDR2 YFSETQ. The CDR3 runs 14 residues. V was trimmed by 5 bases and J by 4 bases, leaving 16 bases between them. This CDR3 reads CASRPYGTLYEQYF. DNA for the CDR3: TGCGCCAGCAGACCCTACGGGACACTTTACGAGCAGTACTTC.

The rearrangement links TRBV7-2 to TRBJ2-3; 7 nucleotides match TRBD1. The CDR3 is 16 amino acids. Unmatched junction bases numbered 8, after V lost 2 bases and J lost 3 bases. Germline V gene lookup returns CDR1 SGHTA and CDR2 FQGNSA. CDR3 nucleotide sequence: TGTGCCAGCAGCTTAAGACAGGGCGCCACGACAGATACGCAGTATTTT. It yields the protein CASSLRQGATTDTQYF.